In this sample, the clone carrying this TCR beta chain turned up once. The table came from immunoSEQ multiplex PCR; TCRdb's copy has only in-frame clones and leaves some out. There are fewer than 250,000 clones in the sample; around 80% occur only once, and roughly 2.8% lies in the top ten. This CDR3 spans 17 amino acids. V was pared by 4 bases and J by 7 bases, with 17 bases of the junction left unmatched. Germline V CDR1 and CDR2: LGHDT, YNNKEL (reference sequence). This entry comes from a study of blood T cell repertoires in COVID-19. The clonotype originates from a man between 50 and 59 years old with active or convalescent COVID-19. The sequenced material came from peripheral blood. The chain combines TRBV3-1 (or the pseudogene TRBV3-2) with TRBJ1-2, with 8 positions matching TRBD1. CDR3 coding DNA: TGTGCCAGCAGCCGCTCCCCCCAATTCAGGGGGCAAGGTGGCTACACCTTC. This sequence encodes CASSRSPQFRGQGGYTF.